The subject of this entry is one T cell receptor (beta chain). With 6 bases clipped from V and 7 bases from J, the junction kept 7 bases outside the gene matches. CDR3 length equals 14 residues. The germline V gene encodes CDR1 KGHSH and CDR2 LQKENI. This cohort consisted of healthy bone marrow donors. Researchers ran the PCR with 60 Vbeta and 13 Jbeta primers. TCRdb keeps only in-frame clones here, not all; method: immunoSEQ multiplex PCR. The data show 90,000 to 120,000 clones, more than 60% seen once. The data were obtained in a study of cytomegalovirus exposure and HLA in healthy donors. The clonotype was recovered from a female donor in good health and CMV-seropositive. J is TRBJ1-5 and V is TRBV18, with 9 positions matching TRBD1. The sequenced sample consisted of PBMCs. The CDR3 DNA follows: TGTGCCAGCTCTCCTACAGGGGGCACCCAGCCCCAGCATTTT. This encodes CASSPTGGTQPQHF.